The 24 T cell receptor beta chains in this list originate from one sample, sequenced in a study of blood T cells in healthy people across ages. Alongside a J-beta primer mix, a sample-barcoded 5' primer served in a second PCR lasting about 7 to 12 cycles. One entry per CDR3 protein results from TCRdb running MiXCR on the 5' RACE reads. Of approximately 900,000 distinct CDR3 sequences listed, roughly 29% are singletons. These data were likewise used in another study, on T cells of mothers and their children.

Sequenced sample: blood. Receptor source: a woman in her thirties or forties in good health.

The chain recombines TRBV9 with TRBJ2-7; D not certain. From germline, CDR1 is SGDLS and CDR2 YYNGEE. The V gene lost 2 bases and the J gene lost 7 bases, with 19 bases spanning the gap. The CDR3 length is 15 residues. The CDR3 coding sequence is TGTGCCAGCAGCGTGGCCGGCAACATGGCTGGGGAGCAGTACTTC. Amino acid sequence: CASSVAGNMAGEQYF.

In its sample, this clonotype was seen many times. The V call is TRBV11-1, the J call TRBJ2-3, with D possibly being TRBD1 (6 bases). CDR1 is SGHAT, CDR2 FQDESV, per germline (reference sequence). The length of the CDR3 is 15 residues. V dropped 5 bases and J dropped 2 bases, with 14 bases sitting between them. The CDR3 coding sequence is TGTGCCAGCAGCAGAACAGGGACCTTCACAGATACGCAGTATTTT. Translation gives CASSRTGTFTDTQYF.

Ten or more counts support this clonotype. The rearrangement links TRBV7-2 to TRBJ1-4; perhaps TRBD1 as D (6 bases). CDR1 and CDR2 from the germline V gene are SGHTA and FQGNSA. V dropped 0 bases and J dropped 8 bases, with 10 bases sitting between them. There are 14 residues in the CDR3. CDR3 sequence reads: CASSLAVGGEKLFF. The CDR3 DNA reads TGTGCCAGCAGCTTAGCGGTTGGGGGCGAAAAACTGTTTTTT.

This clonotype was detected a few times. The rearrangement links TRBV4-3 to TRBJ1-1; D call uncertain. The CDR3 is 15 residues long. Germline V CDR1 and CDR2: LGHNA, YSLEER. Trimming removed 0 bases at V and 13 bases at J, with 21 bases between. In nucleotides, the CDR3 is TGCGCCAGCAGCCAAGATAGCCAGGTAATCGTGAGGAGTTTCTTT. This gives the protein CASSQDSQVIVRSFF.

Concerning this clonotype itself: A much larger clone differs by one base, so this may be a read error. The CDR3 bases are TGTACCTGGAGTGGGGCAGGGACCTACGAGCAGTACTTC. This sequence encodes CTWSGAGTYEQYF. V is TRBV30 and J is TRBJ2-7, with D possibly TRBD1 on 5 matching bases. The CDR3 contains 13 residues. In germline, CDR1 is GTSNPN, CDR2 SVGIG (reference sequence).

The chain has TRBV6-2 or TRBV6-3 and TRBJ1-1; TRBD1 matches 7 bases. V trimming: 6 bases; J trimming: 1 base; junction bases outside the gene matches: 5. This CDR3 comprises 14 residues. Per the germline V gene, CDR1 is MNHEY and CDR2 is SVGEGT. CDR3 coding DNA: TGTGCCAGCAGGCGACAGGGCGCGAACACTGAAGCTTTCTTT. This codes for CASRRQGANTEAFF.

Only a few counts were recorded for this clonotype. CDR3 residues: CATSLGENSPLHF. Here the CDR3 DNA reads TGTGCCACCAGCCTAGGGGAAAATTCACCCCTCCACTTT. The chain employs TRBV24-1 and TRBJ1-6; the D gene is possibly TRBD1 (5 bases). The V gene's germline CDR1 is KGHDR and CDR2 SFDVKD. The V gene lost 7 bases and the J gene lost 7 bases, with 10 bases spanning the gap. The CDR3 has 13 amino acids.

The chain combines TRBV7-9 with TRBJ1-5; D uncertain. Germline V gene lookup returns CDR1 SEHNR and CDR2 FQNEAQ (reference sequence). This CDR3 has 16 amino acids. V gave up 1 base and J gave up 6 bases, with 16 bases separating them. CDR3 sequence: CASSLGNGELGQPQHF. CDR3 nucleotides: TGTGCCAGCAGCTTAGGGAATGGAGAGTTGGGTCAGCCCCAGCATTTT.

CDR3 sequence reads: CASSLGLGMSGEQFF. The CDR3 DNA reads TGTGCCAGCAGCTTAGGACTAGGGATGTCTGGTGAGCAGTTCTTC. The genes are TRBV7-3 and TRBJ2-1, with 7 bases identical to TRBD2. CDR3 length equals 15 residues. Germline CDR1 SGHTA, CDR2 FQGTGA. After removal of 2 bases from V and 9 bases from J, the junction contained 10 bases not matched to a gene.

Note on this clonotype: A read error may explain this, as a much larger clone is one base away. The chain couples TRBV12-3 or TRBV12-4 to TRBJ2-4, with 9 bases matching TRBD1. The DNA end is more similar to TRBJ2-7, so the J call may be wrong. This CDR3 comprises 20 residues. In DNA, the CDR3 is TGTGCCAGCGGTTTATGGTTCGGGGGGACAGGGAAACAACGGACCTACGAGCAGTACTTC. Translation gives CASGLWFGGTGKQRTYEQYF.

This clonotype was counted ten times or more. The V gene is TRBV10-3, the J gene TRBJ2-7, with 7 bases aligning to TRBD1. V dropped 0 bases and J dropped 5; count of bases not matched to a gene: 7. The CDR3 runs to 15 residues. CDR1 is ENHRY and CDR2 is SYGVKD in the germline V gene. CDR3 coding DNA: TGTGCCATCAGTGAGTCCGGATGGCAGGGGGACGAGCAGTACTTC. Protein: CAISESGWQGDEQYF.

This clonotype was recorded a few times. The chain combines TRBV28 with TRBJ2-7; 7 bases align to TRBD1. Unmatched junction bases numbered 4, after V lost 2 bases and J lost 3 bases. The germline gives CDR1 MDHEN, CDR2 SYDVKM. CDR3 length: 14 amino acids. The CDR3 region is CASSLTGVNYEQYF. The CDR3 coding sequence is TGTGCCAGCAGTTTAACAGGGGTAAACTACGAGCAGTACTTC.

This clonotype was seen more than once but under ten times. The chain uses TRBV27 and TRBJ1-6; unclear D gene. This CDR3 region has 18 residues. The V end lost 6 bases, the J end lost 0 bases, and 18 bases lay between the germline ends. Germline CDR1 is MNHEY and CDR2 is SMNVEV (reference sequence). The chain's CDR3 is CASRILNGRSSYNSPLHF. The DNA of the CDR3 is TGTGCCAGCAGAATTTTAAACGGGAGGAGCTCCTATAATTCACCCCTCCACTTT.

This clonotype showed up just a few times. A single base separates this from a much larger clone, so it may be a read error. The V gene is TRBV11-2, the J gene TRBJ2-1; D possibly uses TRBD1 or TRBD2 (6 bases each). With the DNA end fitting TRBJ2-7 better, the J assignment may be wrong. There are 15 residues in the CDR3. CDR1 SGHAT and CDR2 FQNNGV come from the germline V gene. CDR3 in amino acids: CASSLGGGPYNEQYF. The CDR3, as DNA: TGTGCCAGCAGCTTAGGTGGGGGGCCTTACAATGAGCAGTACTTC.

This clonotype showed up just a few times. The chain uses TRBV10-3 and TRBJ2-7; 11 positions agree with TRBD2. With V trimmed by 2 bases and J by 3 bases, 0 bases remained unmatched. CDR1 and CDR2 from the germline V gene are ENHRY and SYGVKD. CDR3 length equals 14 residues. DNA for the CDR3: TGTGCCATCAGTGAGCTAGCGGGGGGCTACGAGCAGTACTTC. Translation gives CAISELAGGYEQYF.

This clonotype was detected only a few times. This may come from a read error, since a much larger clone is one base off. The gene calls are TRBV27 and TRBJ2-1; D is unresolved. Germline assignment: CDR1 MNHEY and CDR2 SMNVEV (reference sequence). The V and J ends lost 3 bases and 6 bases respectively, with 15 bases between them. The CDR3 sequence is 15 residues long. CDR3 loop: CASSLDPGRGNEQFF. CDR3 sequence (DNA): TGTGCCAGCAGTTTGGACCCTGGTCGAGGCAATGAGCAGTTCTTC.

This clonotype was seen only a few times. The chain couples TRBV28 to TRBJ2-3; D is ambiguous. The CDR3 extends over 13 amino acids. The germline V gene encodes CDR1 MDHEN and CDR2 SYDVKM. V was trimmed by 11 bases and J by 0 bases, leaving 12 bases between them. The CDR3 DNA follows: TGTGCCGGCAAGGGAATAAGCACAGATACGCAGTATTTT. Its protein product is CAGKGISTDTQYF.

This clonotype was observed a handful of times. Mismatch with germline at one junction end may stem from a read error. The chain carries TRBV9 and TRBJ2-1; D is uncertain. The CDR3 loop spans 11 amino acids. CDR1 and CDR2 from the germline V gene are SGDLS and YYNGEE. For the CDR3, the DNA is TGTGTCAGCAGCGTAGACAATGAGCAGTTCTTC. Encoded protein: CVSSVDNEQFF. The complete variable domain, with remaining parts taken from reference TRBV9 and TRBJ2-1, reads DSGVTQTPKHLITATGQRVTLRCSPRSGDLSVYWYQQSLDQGLQFLIQYYNGEERAKGNILERFSAQQFPDLHSELNLSSLELGDSALYFCVSSVDNEQFFGPGTRLTVL.

The V call is TRBV20-1, the J call TRBJ1-5; tentative D call: TRBD1 (5 bases). Germline CDR1 DFQATT, CDR2 SNEGSKA (reference sequence). The V end lost 0 bases, the J end lost 0 bases, and 9 bases lay between the germline ends. The CDR3 has 15 amino acids. In DNA, the CDR3 is TGCAGTGCTAGAGACAGGGTTCATAGCAATCAGCCCCAGCATTTT. Protein: CSARDRVHSNQPQHF.

This chain joins TRBV5-1 and TRBJ2-1; a possible D gene is TRBD1 (6 bases). This CDR3 comprises 14 residues. Trimming removed 2 bases at V and 6 bases at J, with 12 bases between. Looked up from germline, CDR1 is SGHRS and CDR2 is YFSETQ. The CDR3 DNA follows: TGCGCCAGCAGCTTTCAGGGGCTCGGCAATGAGCAGTTCTTC. Its protein is CASSFQGLGNEQFF.

This clonotype was observed at least ten times. The chain carries TRBV6-5 and TRBJ2-1, with TRBD1 as a possible D gene (5 bases). Germline CDR1 reads MNHEY; CDR2 reads SVGAGI. Deletions cut 4 bases from V and 4 bases from J, with 20 bases between. This CDR3 has 17 residues. CDR3 DNA: TGTGCCAGCAGTTCCCTTCAGGGAAAGGGGATGTACAATGAGCAGTTCTTC. It yields the protein CASSSLQGKGMYNEQFF.

This clonotype was counted ten times or more. The rearrangement uses TRBV28 and TRBJ2-7; 8 bases map to TRBD1. From germline, CDR1 is MDHEN and CDR2 SYDVKM. The CDR3 is 17 residues long. V shed 3 bases and J 2 bases; nucleotides not matched to a gene: 12. The CDR3 sequence: CASSFHLSGTGTYEQYF. The CDR3 DNA follows: TGTGCCAGCAGTTTCCACCTCTCCGGGACAGGCACCTACGAGCAGTACTTC.

The chain employs TRBV6-5 and TRBJ2-7, with a tentative D call TRBD2 (5 bases). Per the germline V gene, CDR1 is MNHEY and CDR2 is SVGAGI. V was shortened by 5 bases and J by 1 base, with 12 bases between the two germline ends. This CDR3 spans 14 amino acids. The CDR3 DNA sequence: TGTGCCAGCAGTAGTACAGCGGCATCCTACGAGCAGTACTTC. Protein: CASSSTAASYEQYF.

The V call is TRBV5-4, the J call TRBJ1-2; the D is unclear. The germline V gene encodes CDR1 SGHNT and CDR2 YYREEE (reference sequence). Trimming removed 0 bases from V and 5 bases from J, with 8 bases in between. The CDR3 spans 13 residues. The CDR3 region has the DNA TGTGCCAGCAGCTTGGAGTTGGGATATGGCTACACCTTC. Amino acids: CASSLELGYGYTF.